A single sample gave rise to the 32 T cell receptor beta chains below, sequenced in a study of identical twins. TCRdb reprocessed the 5' RACE reads with MiXCR, giving one entry per CDR3 protein. This table has around 1.7 million distinct CDR3 sequences, 32% appearing once. Material: cord blood. The receptors shown here come from a newborn girl in good health.

This clonotype appeared a few times. CDR3 protein: CASSGLAGEDTQYF. The CDR3 DNA follows: TGTGCCAGCAGTGGACTAGCGGGGGAAGATACGCAGTATTTT. J is TRBJ2-3 and V is TRBV6-1, with TRBD2 matching 12 bases. The CDR3 runs to 14 residues. CDR1 MNHNS and CDR2 SASEGT come from the germline V gene. V lost 4 bases to trimming and J lost 5 bases; unmatched junction nucleotides: 1.

A single count supports this clonotype. The rearrangement links TRBV12-3 or TRBV12-4 to TRBJ2-7; D is perhaps TRBD1 (5 bases). CDR3 length equals 16 residues. V lost 0 bases to trimming and J lost 0 bases, with 12 bases between them. The CDR3 sequence is CASSLAHWGLSYEQYF. DNA for the CDR3: TGTGCCAGCAGTTTAGCGCATTGGGGCCTCTCCTACGAGCAGTACTTC.

The V gene is TRBV27, the J gene TRBJ2-7; tentatively, D is TRBD1 (6 bases). The germline CDR1 and CDR2 sequences are MNHEY and SMNVEV (reference sequence). Between the trimmed V and J ends, which lost 6 bases and 2 bases, there was a span of 14 bases. The CDR3 runs to 14 residues. The CDR3 coding sequence is TGTGCCAGCAGCTTTACAGGGAACCCCTACGAGCAGTACTTC. Translated: CASSFTGNPYEQYF.

CDR3 residues: CASRGNRGSTFYEQYF. The CDR3 bases are TGTGCCAGCAGGGGAAACAGGGGTTCGACCTTCTACGAGCAGTACTTC. The chain is built from TRBV7-8 and TRBJ2-7, with 7 bases that match TRBD1. The germline V gene encodes CDR1 SGHVS and CDR2 FQNEAQ. The J segment lost 3 bases and the V segment lost 6 bases, leaving 14 bases of the junction unmatched. The CDR3 spans 16 residues.

The chain couples TRBV28 to TRBJ1-4; no reliable D call. The length of the CDR3 is 11 residues. CDR1 is MDHEN and CDR2 is SYDVKM in the germline V gene. V was shortened by 6 bases and J by 10 bases, with 9 bases between the two germline ends. CDR3 DNA sequence: TGTGCCAGCAGCTTAGTGGGAAAACTGTTTTTT. This translates into CASSLVGKLFF.

The chain's CDR3 is CSAREGIPPLHF. For the CDR3, the DNA is TGCAGTGCTAGAGAGGGCATCCCACCCCTCCACTTT. The chain recombines TRBV20-1 with TRBJ1-6; unclear D gene. This CDR3 comprises 12 residues. Germline V gene lookup returns CDR1 DFQATT and CDR2 SNEGSKA (reference sequence). Trimming took off 0 bases at V and 11 bases at J, with 8 bases between the two ends.

J is TRBJ2-2 and V is TRBV20-1; perhaps TRBD2 as D (6 bases). Germline assignment: CDR1 DFQATT and CDR2 SNEGSKA (reference sequence). Trimming cost V 6 bases and J 6 bases, with 14 bases left between them. The CDR3 is 13 amino acids. CDR3 bases: TGCAGTGCACAACTGACTAGTTCCGGGGAGCTGTTTTTT. Protein product: CSAQLTSSGELFF.

The CDR3 coding sequence is TGTGCCACCAGCAGAGTTTTTGCGGTGAGCACAGATACGCAGTATTTT. This translates into CATSRVFAVSTDTQYF. J is TRBJ2-3 and V is TRBV15; no definite D call. The CDR3 spans 16 residues. Germline assignment: CDR1 LNHNV and CDR2 YYDKDF (reference sequence). Trimming removed 1 base from V and 0 bases from J, with 11 bases in between.

This clonotype has more than one count but fewer than ten. The V call is TRBV12-3 or TRBV12-4, the J call TRBJ1-2, with D hard to call. The ends were cut back, 2 bases at V and 5 bases at J, with 9 bases in the middle. The CDR3 runs 13 residues. The CDR3 DNA follows: TGTGCCAGCAGTTTACAGGTTAGGTATGGCTACACCTTC. It specifies CASSLQVRYGYTF.

This sequence joins TRBV20-1 and TRBJ2-2; a possible D gene is TRBD1 (5 bases). Germline-derived CDR1 and CDR2 are DFQATT and SNEGSKA (reference sequence). The CDR3 spans 12 residues. V lost 3 bases and J lost 8, with 10 bases in between. Here the CDR3 reads CSARGRFGELFF. The CDR3 DNA reads as TGCAGTGCTAGGGGGCGATTTGGGGAGCTGTTTTTT.

J is TRBJ2-1 and V is TRBV10-3; D gene uncertain. The CDR3 covers 14 residues. Germline loops: CDR1 ENHRY, CDR2 SYGVKD. V lost 4 bases and J 5 bases, leaving 12 bases between the germline ends. The DNA of the CDR3 is TGTGCCATCAGTGCGTGGAGTCGGGACAATGAGCAGTTCTTC. Translated: CAISAWSRDNEQFF.

This clonotype was seen a handful of times. A much larger clone differs from this one at a single base, so this may be a read error. The chain combines TRBV2 with TRBJ1-1; D is undetermined. V dropped 4 bases and J dropped 1 base, with 4 bases sitting between them. The CDR3 consists of 12 residues. The V gene's germline CDR1 is SNHLY and CDR2 FYNNEI. CDR3 in amino acids: CASSGENTEAFF. DNA of the CDR3: TGTGCCAGCAGTGGGGAGAACACTGAAGCTTTCTTT.

The chain recombines TRBV2 with TRBJ1-5, with 9 bases aligning to TRBD1. The junction had 7 bases not matched to a gene; V was cut back by 5 bases and J by 5 bases. The CDR3 covers 15 residues. The V gene's germline CDR1 is SNHLY and CDR2 FYNNEI. CDR3 DNA: TGTGCCAGCAGTATGCCGGGACAGGGTCATCAGCCCCAGCATTTT. As protein: CASSMPGQGHQPQHF.

The chain uses TRBV11-2 and TRBJ2-5; D may be TRBD2 (5 bases). V lost 7 bases and J lost 5, with 14 bases in between. The CDR3 runs 13 residues. Germline V gives CDR1 SGHAT, CDR2 FQNNGV. The CDR3 is CASNRGPRETQYF. In nucleotides, the CDR3 is TGTGCCAGCAACAGAGGGCCCCGGGAGACCCAGTACTTC.

This clonotype was recorded a few times. CDR3 sequence (DNA): TGTGCCAGCAGCCCAGACAGGGGGAAATACAATGAGCAGTTCTTC. Its protein is CASSPDRGKYNEQFF. The chain joins TRBV6-5 to TRBJ2-1, with TRBD1 identical over 9 bases. CDR1 and CDR2 (germline): MNHEY, SVGAGI. With V trimmed by 6 bases and J by 4 bases, 7 bases remained unmatched. There are 15 residues in the CDR3.

The J gene is TRBJ1-2, the V gene TRBV28, with unresolved D. The length of the CDR3 is 13 residues. Trimming took 3 bases from V and 3 from J, leaving 8 bases between them. Germline V gives CDR1 MDHEN, CDR2 SYDVKM. The DNA of the CDR3 is TGTGCCAGCAGTTTTCCCTCCGACTATGGCTACACCTTC. Amino acid sequence: CASSFPSDYGYTF.

In this sample, this clonotype turned up a few times. The chain uses TRBV10-3 and TRBJ1-1; D possibly corresponds to TRBD1 (6 bases). The germline V and J ends were trimmed by 3 bases and 1 base, with 12 bases remaining between them. There are 15 residues in the CDR3. In germline, CDR1 is ENHRY, CDR2 SYGVKD. Written as DNA, the CDR3 is TGTGCCATCAGTGATTCACCGGGACAGAACACTGAAGCTTTCTTT. Protein product: CAISDSPGQNTEAFF.

The chain uses TRBV27 and TRBJ2-2, with D perhaps TRBD2 (7 bases). Germline V gives CDR1 MNHEY, CDR2 SMNVEV (reference sequence). The length of the CDR3 is 16 residues. The V end lost 5 bases, the J end lost 0 bases, and 13 bases lay between the germline ends. The CDR3 reads CASSVRGAPNTGELFF. The CDR3 nucleotides read TGTGCCAGCAGTGTCCGGGGGGCTCCGAACACCGGGGAGCTGTTTTTT.

This clonotype showed up just a few times. V usage is TRBV20-1 and J usage is TRBJ2-3; 9 bases are shared with TRBD2. V shed 0 bases and J 2 bases; nucleotides not matched to a gene: 6. This CDR3 comprises 16 residues. CDR1 and CDR2 from the germline V gene are DFQATT and SNEGSKA (reference sequence). CDR3 DNA: TGCAGTGCTAGAGATCTAGCGGGGCATCTCACAGATACGCAGTATTTT. Translation: CSARDLAGHLTDTQYF.

The rearrangement uses TRBV11-1 and TRBJ2-7, with D tentatively TRBD1 or TRBD2 (6 bases each). The germline V and J ends were trimmed by 1 base and 3 bases, with 10 bases remaining between them. Germline-derived CDR1 and CDR2 are SGHAT and FQDESV (reference sequence). The CDR3 spans 14 residues. DNA for the CDR3: TGTGCCAGCAGCTTAGAGGGGGGAAACTACGAGCAGTACTTC. It is translated as CASSLEGGNYEQYF.

This clonotype was seen a handful of times. The gene calls are TRBV27 and TRBJ1-2, with D perhaps TRBD1 (5 bases). V was trimmed by 4 bases and J by 13 bases, leaving 16 bases between them. The CDR3 covers 12 residues. CDR1 and CDR2 (germline): MNHEY, SMNVEV (reference sequence). CDR3 amino acids: CASSSHRPGGTF. The CDR3 nucleotides are TGTGCCAGCAGTTCCCACCGTCCGGGGGGCACCTTC.

This clonotype appeared a few times. This chain links TRBV3-1 with TRBJ1-1; 8 positions match TRBD1. Germline V lookup: CDR1 LGHDT, CDR2 YNNKEL (reference sequence). The V segment lost 4 bases and the J segment 1 base; nucleotides outside the gene matches: 5. The CDR3 runs 15 residues. The CDR3 here is CASSPPGTGNTEAFF. The CDR3 DNA follows: TGTGCCAGCAGCCCGCCCGGGACAGGGAACACTGAAGCTTTCTTT.

This chain links TRBV9 with TRBJ1-2; D gene uncertain. V was cut by 3 bases and J by 4 bases, with 13 bases left in between. CDR3 size: 14 residues. CDR1 SGDLS and CDR2 YYNGEE come from the germline V gene. CDR3 protein: CASSDGPLPYGYTF. In DNA, the CDR3 is TGTGCCAGCAGCGATGGTCCCCTCCCCTATGGCTACACCTTC.

V usage is TRBV9 and J usage is TRBJ2-2; perhaps D is TRBD1 or TRBD2 (5 bases each). The CDR3 sequence is 13 residues long. The V and J ends lost 0 bases and 7 bases respectively, with 7 bases between them. Germline V lookup: CDR1 SGDLS, CDR2 YYNGEE. CDR3 loop: CASSVGGSGELFF. The DNA of the CDR3 is TGTGCCAGCAGCGTAGGGGGGAGCGGGGAGCTGTTTTTT.

This clonotype occurred once. A single base separates this from a much larger clone, so it may be a read error. V and J are TRBV18 and TRBJ2-3, with D perhaps TRBD1 or TRBD2 (5 bases each). Looked up from germline, CDR1 is KGHSH and CDR2 is LQKENI. The CDR3 is made up of 15 amino acids. CDR3 protein: CASSLTGTGTDAQYF. The CDR3 bases are TGTGCCAGCTCACTAACCGGGACCGGCACAGATGCGCAGTATTTT.

The J gene is TRBJ2-1, the V gene TRBV4-1; 7 bases are a match to TRBD2. CDR1 is MGHRA, CDR2 YSYEKL, per germline. Trimming at V came to 5 bases and at J to 3 bases, leaving 7 bases not matched to a gene. The CDR3 is made up of 15 amino acids. As DNA, the CDR3 is TGCGCCAGCAGCTTACTGAGGACTAGCTACAATGAGCAGTTCTTC. This gives the protein CASSLLRTSYNEQFF.

The chain joins TRBV4-2 to TRBJ2-3, with 7 nucleotides matching TRBD2. Germline CDR1 and CDR2: LGHNA and YNFKEQ. The CDR3 loop spans 17 amino acids. With V trimmed by 4 bases and J by 0 bases, 10 bases remained unmatched. CDR3 amino acids: CASSLSKTSWSTDTQYF. The CDR3 nucleotides read TGTGCCAGCAGCCTCTCGAAGACTAGCTGGAGCACAGATACGCAGTATTTT.

The rearrangement links TRBV20-1 to TRBJ2-5, with D possibly TRBD2 on 5 matching bases. Germline V gene data show CDR1 as DFQATT and CDR2 as SNEGSKA (reference sequence). The CDR3 is 14 residues long. Trimming took 4 bases from V and 2 from J, leaving 14 bases between them. The CDR3 DNA is TGCAGTGCTACGGATAGCGTTTCACAAGAGACCCAGTACTTC. This sequence encodes CSATDSVSQETQYF.

The genes are TRBV4-1 and TRBJ2-3; either TRBD1 or TRBD2 may supply D (6 bases each). Looked up from germline, CDR1 is MGHRA and CDR2 is YSYEKL. The CDR3 loop spans 16 amino acids. Trimming shortened V by 1 base and J by 4 bases, and 15 bases separated the two germline ends. Here the CDR3 DNA reads TGCGCCAGCAGCCAAGTGACCGGGGGCGGCGCAGATACGCAGTATTTT. Its protein is CASSQVTGGGADTQYF.

The rearrangement links TRBV15 to TRBJ1-6; the D gene is possibly TRBD1 (6 bases). Germline V gene data show CDR1 as LNHNV and CDR2 as YYDKDF (reference sequence). The CDR3 totals 15 residues. Trimming cost V 5 bases and J 10 bases, with 18 bases left between them. Here the CDR3 DNA reads TGTGCCACCAGCCCCCCGCCAAGGGGGGTCTCACCCCTCCACTTT. It encodes CATSPPPRGVSPLHF.

This clonotype occurred a few times. The rearrangement joins TRBV7-7 to TRBJ2-3; 10 bases line up with TRBD2. J lost 0 bases, V lost 1 base, and 1 base had no gene match. The CDR3 consists of 16 residues. The germline V gene has CDR1 SSHAT and CDR2 FNYEAQ (reference sequence). The CDR3 loop reads CASSLERGGSTDTQYF. The CDR3 coding sequence is TGTGCCAGCAGCTTAGAGCGGGGGGGGAGCACAGATACGCAGTATTTT.

The chain combines TRBV5-5 with TRBJ2-7; D may be TRBD2 (5 bases). Trimming removed 4 bases at V and 1 base at J, with 15 bases between. Germline V lookup: CDR1 SGHKS, CDR2 YYEKEE (reference sequence). The CDR3 contains 15 residues. Here the CDR3 DNA reads TGTGCCAGCAGCCGTGCTTTCGAGGGTTCCTACGAGCAGTACTTC. It codes for CASSRAFEGSYEQYF.